The 27 T cell receptor beta chains given below trace back to one sample, sequenced in a study of CD8+CD57+ T cells in acquired aplastic anemia listed by TCRdb under 2018. These reads were obtained on an Illumina HiSeq 2000. Genomic DNA served as template for TCR beta VDJ combination and CDR3 sequence profiling. TCRdb's own reprocessing of the public reads used fastp at Q25 and MiXCR and kept productive beta chains. Each CDR3 protein gets just one entry, which takes the most common genes and DNA from the rows behind it. This sample comprises hundreds of thousands of distinct CDR3 sequences, about 70% of them detected only once. The top ten constitute 3.5% to 4.5% of the sample. Specimen: sorted CD4+, CD8+, or CD8+CD57+ T cells (not recorded which) from PBMCs. The receptors originated from a human donor in good health, serving as a control.

The chain employs TRBV10-2 and TRBJ2-5; no clear D. The germline gives CDR1 WSHSY, CDR2 SAAADI. The V end lost 6 bases, the J end lost 11 bases, and 10 bases lay between the germline ends. The CDR3 length is 10 residues. This CDR3 reads CASREIEQYF. In DNA form, the CDR3 reads TGCGCCAGCAGAGAGATAGAGCAGTACTTC.

The chain joins TRBV2 to TRBJ1-1; D unresolved. Germline V lookup: CDR1 SNHLY, CDR2 FYNNEI. There are 14 residues in the CDR3. The V and J ends lost 6 bases and 4 bases respectively, with 15 bases between them. CDR3 sequence (DNA): TGTGCCAGCAGCGAAAAATTCCGAACCACTGAAGCTTTCTTT. This gives the protein CASSEKFRTTEAFF.

The chain uses TRBV7-6 and TRBJ1-5, with 7 bases matching TRBD1. The CDR3 is made up of 13 amino acids. CDR1 is SGHVS and CDR2 is FNYEAQ in the germline V gene. Trimming took 5 bases from V and 8 from J; bases not matched to a gene: 6. In DNA form, the CDR3 reads TGTGCCAGCAGCCCACAGGGGAATAAGCCCCAGCATTTT. The encoded protein is CASSPQGNKPQHF.

This clonotype was found many times. This chain connects TRBV30 to TRBJ2-1, with D possibly TRBD2 on 5 matching bases. Germline V gene data show CDR1 as GTSNPN and CDR2 as SVGIG (reference sequence). The V end was cut by 0 bases, the J end by 7 bases, with 10 bases between. CDR3 size: 13 residues. The CDR3 loop is CAWSVRRTNEQFF. The CDR3, as DNA: TGTGCCTGGAGTGTAAGGAGGACGAATGAGCAGTTCTTC.

Points on this clonotype: At one boundary the junction diverges from the germline segment, which might be a read error. This chain connects TRBV7-2 to TRBJ2-5, with 8 bases matching TRBD2. CDR3 size: 19 residues. The V gene's germline CDR1 is SGHTA and CDR2 FQGNSA. The CDR3 loop is CASSSGLEGVPRFQETQYF. In DNA form, the CDR3 reads TGCGCCAGCAGCTCGGGACTAGAGGGGGTCCCAAGGTTTCAAGAGACCCAGTACTTC.

This clonotype has ten or more counts. The chain uses TRBV29-1 and TRBJ2-3, with 13 bases identical to TRBD2. Germline V gene sequence: CDR1 SQVTM, CDR2 ANQGSEA. The CDR3 extends over 15 amino acids. The junction had 3 bases not matched to a gene; V was cut back by 5 bases and J by 1 base. The CDR3 is CSVSGLAGGTDTQYF. The CDR3 DNA is TGCAGCGTTAGCGGACTAGCGGGGGGCACAGATACGCAGTATTTT.

The chain couples TRBV15 to TRBJ2-7; maybe TRBD1 (8 bases). V was cut by 7 bases and J by 4 bases, with 17 bases left in between. Per the germline V gene, CDR1 is LNHNV and CDR2 is YYDKDF (reference sequence). This CDR3 comprises 14 residues. CDR3 loop: CATTPGQGGYEQYF. CDR3 sequence (DNA): TGTGCCACCACTCCCGGACAGGGAGGGTACGAGCAGTACTTC.

In its sample, this clonotype was seen once. Germline and junction disagree at one end, which may indicate a read error. The gene calls are TRBV19 and TRBJ1-2, with D tentatively TRBD1 (6 bases). Germline CDR1 is LNHDA and CDR2 is SQIVND (reference sequence). The CDR3 is 14 residues long. This CDR3 reads CASNRGGMNYGYNF. The CDR3 DNA reads TGTGCCAGTAATAGAGGGGGGATGAATTACGGGTACAACTTC.

As to this clonotype: It is likely a read error, because the conserved phenylalanine at the end of the CDR3 is missing. The DNA is omitted, as the CDR3 cannot be located on it reliably, and the CDR3 follows TCRdb's listing. This sequence joins TRBV7-2 and TRBJ1-2; the table's D call, TRBD1, was not checked against the DNA. The CDR3 has 13 residues if both end residues are counted. Germline assignment: CDR1 SGHTA and CDR2 FQGNSA. CDR3 in amino acids: CASSVALRGGGGE.

This clonotype was observed a single time. The J gene is TRBJ1-1, the V gene TRBV5-4, with D maybe TRBD1 (5 bases). With 5 bases removed from V and 0 bases from J, the gap between germline ends came to 11 bases. The germline V gene has CDR1 SGHNT and CDR2 YYREEE (reference sequence). This CDR3 spans 14 amino acids. The CDR3 region has the DNA TGTGCCAGCAGGAGCGGGACTTTGAACACTGAAGCTTTCTTT. Translation gives CASRSGTLNTEAFF. Together with reference TRBV5-4 and TRBJ1-1, the CDR3 gives the full variable domain: ETGVTQSPTHLIKTRGQQVTLRCSSQSGHNTVSWYQQALGQGPQFIFQYYREEENGRGNFPPRFSGLQFPNYSSELNVNALELDDSALYLCASRSGTLNTEAFFGQGTRLTVV.

The V call is TRBV7-6, the J call TRBJ2-5; TRBD1 agrees at 9 bases. Trimming took 5 bases from V and 14 from J; bases not matched to a gene: 15. Germline assignment: CDR1 SGHVS and CDR2 FNYEAQ. This CDR3 has 14 amino acids. The CDR3 sequence: CASSGQGQLKTRYF. In DNA form, the CDR3 reads TGTGCCAGCAGCGGACAGGGGCAGCTAAAGACCCGCTACTTC.

A remark on this clonotype: Likely a read error: the CDR3 ends without its conserved phenylalanine or tryptophan. No DNA is shown, since the ends of the CDR3 on it are uncertain; the CDR3 is the one TCRdb lists. The chain carries TRBV2 and TRBJ1-2. Germline assignment: CDR1 SNHLY and CDR2 FYNNEI. 12 amino acids form the CDR3, both terminal residues included. This CDR3 is CASSGMGFMYTP.

There are a few counts of this clonotype. This chain links TRBV7-3 with TRBJ2-7, with D unresolved. With 3 bases removed from V and 9 bases from J, the gap between germline ends came to 12 bases. CDR3 size: 12 residues. Germline CDR1 reads SGHTA; CDR2 reads FQGTGA. The CDR3 loop reads CASSFLATRQYF. The CDR3 DNA reads TGTGCCAGCAGCTTCTTGGCGACCAGGCAGTACTTC.

This chain connects TRBV5-8 to TRBJ2-1; 10 bases agree with TRBD2. With 2 bases clipped from V and 15 bases from J, the junction kept 20 bases outside the gene matches. Germline V gene data show CDR1 as SGHTS and CDR2 as YDEGEE. The CDR3 has 17 amino acids. The CDR3 spells CASSFLGRLAGVRSWFF. CDR3 in DNA: TGTGCCAGCAGCTTTTTGGGACGGCTAGCGGGGGTTCGGTCCTGGTTCTTC.

V usage is TRBV12-3 or TRBV12-4 and J usage is TRBJ1-2; TRBD1 aligns across 10 bases. The trim removed 6 bases at V and 6 bases at J, leaving 7 bases unmatched. The length of the CDR3 is 14 residues. The CDR3 spells CASSPGQGGNGYTF. CDR3 in DNA: TGTGCCAGCAGCCCTGGACAGGGGGGCAATGGCTACACCTTC.

The V call is TRBV5-1, the J call TRBJ2-7; tentatively, D is TRBD1 (5 bases). V was cut by 2 bases and J by 0 bases, with 15 bases left in between. The CDR3 is 16 residues long. Germline V gene sequence: CDR1 SGHRS, CDR2 YFSETQ. CDR3 protein: CASSLGAGDSSYEQYF. CDR3 nucleotide sequence: TGCGCCAGCAGCTTAGGGGCCGGCGACAGCTCCTACGAGCAGTACTTC.

Notes on this clonotype: Mismatch with germline at one junction end may stem from a read error. This CDR3 is CASLQGRRLNSASFF. DNA for the CDR3: TGTGCCAGCCTGCAAGGTCGCAGGTTGAACAGTGCTTCTTTCTTT. V and J are TRBV9 and TRBJ2-3; D not resolved. CDR3 size: 15 residues. The germline V gene has CDR1 SGDLS and CDR2 YYNGEE.

At least ten counts were recorded for this clonotype. V gene TRBV20-1 combines with J gene TRBJ1-6; TRBD1 aligns across 8 bases. The CDR3 spans 13 residues. Unmatched junction bases numbered 4, after V lost 6 bases and J lost 6 bases. Germline loops: CDR1 DFQATT, CDR2 SNEGSKA (reference sequence). For the CDR3, the DNA is TGCAGTGCCATAGACAGGGGTAATTCACCCCTCCACTTT. Translated: CSAIDRGNSPLHF.

Regarding this clonotype: With a much larger clone just one base away, this may be a read error. The conserved closing phenylalanine or tryptophan is absent in this CDR3, likely reflecting a read error. CDR3 region: CSVFGDSGGAGGELFS. In DNA form, the CDR3 reads TGCAGCGTTTTTGGGGATAGCGGGGGGGCAGGCGGGGAGCTGTTTTCT. The V and J genes are TRBV29-1 and TRBJ2-2; 11 positions match TRBD2. Unmatched junction bases numbered 12, after V lost 5 bases and J lost 7 bases. Germline CDR1 and CDR2: SQVTM and ANQGSEA. This CDR3 comprises 16 residues.

The chain joins TRBV5-1 to TRBJ2-3; tentatively, D is TRBD1 or TRBD2 (5 bases each). Germline CDR1 SGHRS, CDR2 YFSETQ. The CDR3 is 16 residues long. Trimming pared 4 bases from V and 7 bases from J, leaving 22 bases between. The CDR3 DNA reads as TGCGCCAGCAGCCCGGAGGCCTACGAGCAGGGCCATACGCAGTATTTT. As protein: CASSPEAYEQGHTQYF. The full variable domain, in which reference TRBV5-1 and TRBJ2-3 provide the parts outside the CDR3, is KAGVTQTPRYLIKTRGQQVTLSCSPISGHRSVSWYQQTPGQGLQFLFEYFSETQRNKGNFPGRFSGRQFSNSRSEMNVSTLELGDSALYLCASSPEAYEQGHTQYFGPGTRLTVL.

This clonotype was found many times. This chain links TRBV6-6 with TRBJ1-6; TRBD1 might be the D (6 bases). V gave up 5 bases and J gave up 7 bases, with 18 bases separating them. Germline V lookup: CDR1 MNHNY, CDR2 SVGAGI (reference sequence). The CDR3 extends over 16 amino acids. This CDR3 reads CASSPVVGGGNSPLHF. The CDR3 DNA sequence: TGTGCCAGCAGTCCCGTGGTGGGGGGCGGGAATTCACCCCTCCACTTT.

DNA for the CDR3: TGTGCCAGCAGCGATATGCTGGGTGGGGTCACCTTC. It is translated as CASSDMLGGVTF. The chain joins TRBV9 to TRBJ1-2, with D hard to call. CDR1 and CDR2 (germline): SGDLS, YYNGEE. Trimming shortened V by 3 bases and J by 13 bases, and 16 bases separated the two germline ends. The CDR3 covers 12 residues.

The chain has TRBV2 and TRBJ2-5; the D gene is possibly TRBD1 (6 bases). Germline lookup yields CDR1 SNHLY and CDR2 FYNNEI. Trimming stripped 9 bases from V and 7 bases from J, with 15 bases between. This CDR3 contains 12 residues. CDR3 in DNA: TGTGCCAGACAGGGACAAGGCGGGACCCAGTACTTC. Translating gives CARQGQGGTQYF.

This clonotype has just a few counts. One end of the junction varies from germline; a read error may be responsible. The V and J genes are TRBV7-2 and TRBJ1-5, with TRBD1 matching 7 bases. The CDR3 loop spans 14 amino acids. CDR1 and CDR2 (germline): SGHTA, FQGNSA. DNA for the CDR3: TGTGCCAGCAGCGAGACAGGGTACAATGAGCCCCAGCATTTT. It translates to CASSETGYNEPQHF.

A word on this clonotype: The conserved phenylalanine or tryptophan normally closing the CDR3 is absent here, so this likely arose from a read error. The chain has TRBV2 and TRBJ2-7, with D maybe TRBD2 (7 bases). Trimming pared 10 bases from V and 5 bases from J, leaving 27 bases between. This CDR3 has 16 amino acids. Germline V gives CDR1 SNHLY, CDR2 FYNNEI. For the CDR3, the DNA is TGTGCCACCAGCAGACCCCGGGGTGGGGGGGCCGACGAGCAGTACGGC. Translating it yields CATSRPRGGGADEQYG.

Note on this clonotype: This could be a read error, since a much larger clone is one nucleotide away. The conserved closing phenylalanine or tryptophan is absent in this CDR3, likely reflecting a read error. The chain couples TRBV9 to TRBJ2-1, with D hard to call. Per germline, CDR1 SGDLS and CDR2 YYNGEE. Between the trimmed V and J ends, which lost 3 bases and 4 bases, there was a span of 14 bases. The CDR3 has 15 amino acids. CDR3 bases: TGTGCCAGCAGCGAGCCGGGTCAAGATTACAATGAGCAGTTCCTC. Translating it yields CASSEPGQDYNEQFL.

The rearrangement links TRBV7-9 to TRBJ2-7; D might be TRBD1 (5 bases). Trimming stripped 0 bases from V and 12 bases from J, with 18 bases between. The CDR3 runs to 14 residues. Germline V gene lookup returns CDR1 SEHNR and CDR2 FQNEAQ (reference sequence). Written as DNA, the CDR3 is TGTGCCAGCAGCTTAGCACAGGATCACCACGAGACGTACTTC. It encodes CASSLAQDHHETYF.